This paragraph covers one TCR beta chain sequence. What antigen it recognizes has not been identified. In total, just over 650 healthy bone marrow donors made up the cohort. At the time of sampling, all cohort members were nominally healthy, though unrecorded immune exposures were likely present. The donor was CMV seronegative and belonged to the group of 380 or so seronegative cohort members. Every donor gave a peripheral blood sample, and the peripheral blood mononuclear cells from that sample were used for TCR beta sequencing. Genomic DNA was extracted from the blood cell samples with the Qiagen DNeasy Blood Extraction Kit. These data are taken from a study of cytomegalovirus exposure and HLA in healthy donors (dated by TCRdb to the late 2010s). As for the study more broadly: According to an earlier analysis of a few hundred of the donors, about 180 million T cells yielded over 100 million unique TCR beta sequences and 276 Gb of sequence data. A later genetic analysis took genome-wide SNP genotypes for about 55% of the 666 donors and used that subset as a discovery cohort. A later analysis re-examined previously published TCR beta repertoires from more than 650 donors and added high-resolution HLA genotyping to investigate patterns of TCR occurrence. Every repertoire in the discovery cohort had been generated on one and the same sequencing platform. The study profiled the T cell repertoires of more than 500 subjects by immunosequencing and related them to cytomegalovirus serostatus. Among around 400 genotyped donors of the cohort, an average of roughly 230,000 unique TCR beta nucleotide sequences was sequenced per donor, of which approximately 19% were non-productive. In the later analysis, no new phenotypic data were used to find candidate immune exposures; instead, reliance was placed on TCR beta sequences and their occurrence across donors. Class I and class II HLA loci were covered by the typing at four-digit resolution. Besides the first cohort of about 730 subjects, a separate validation cohort made up of over 100 different subjects was used. An earlier analysis of around 580 of the donors used high-throughput TCR beta sequencing to judge whether each TCR beta V gene segment behaved as functional or pseudogenic. Roughly five DR-DQ haplotypes were treated as single units for association and clustering because of strong linkage in the cohort. The genetic ancestry cluster associated with self-reported Caucasian donors included 81% of the roughly 400 genotyped donors. Alongside the repertoire data, information on donor age, sex, ethnicity and CMV serostatus was compiled. About 280 gigabases of sequencing data and around 90 million unique TCR sequences made up an early release that covered 500 to 650 HLA-typed donors. The study aimed to test whether cataloging public T cell receptors could reveal signatures of past pathogen exposure. To predict cytomegalovirus infection status, the study brought together high-throughput TCR immunosequencing, statistical association of individual TCRs with disease status, and machine learning. The number of donors typed differed by locus, with about 629-640 for A, B, C, DRB1 and DQB1, 522 for DQA1, approximately 580 for DPA1, and around 430 for DPB1.

The germline V gene encodes CDR1 SGHAT and CDR2 FQDESV (reference sequence). V is reduced by 5 bases and J by 0 bases, leaving a spacing of 14 bases between them. The CDR3 runs 15 residues from the cysteine to the phenylalanine. Just the 45-base CDR3 DNA is kept, in frame starting at base 1. The method was the immunoSEQ multiplex PCR assay. For the multiplex PCR, a mixture combining 60 forward primers for TCR Vbeta segments and 13 reverse primers for TCR Jbeta segments was used. The CDR3 region of rearranged TCR beta genes was amplified from genomic DNA with a multiplex PCR assay. On the Illumina HiSeq System, the amplified TCR beta libraries were sequenced as 87-base-pair reads. The original methods were these. A later analysis tallied roughly 78 million unique TCR beta chains across the approximately 670 repertoires, and roughly 11 million of those chains were shared by two or more donors. Raw reads were error-corrected and collapsed into unique sequences by a nearest-neighbor algorithm in which closely related sequences were merged to remove PCR and sequencing errors. CDR3 sequences were aligned to IMGT reference sequences to assign V, D and J gene segments. For a sequence to be retained, a match of at least six nucleotides was required to both a V gene segment and a J gene segment. A rearrangement counted as productive if the CDR3 had no stop codons and remained in frame with V and J, and every other rearrangement counted as non-productive. CDR3 was defined according to IMGT convention as the region running from the second conserved V-encoded cysteine to the conserved J-encoded phenylalanine. Sequences without an unambiguous match to a single V gene segment were excluded from the earlier analysis of a few hundred of the donors. In an earlier analysis of around 600 of the donors, V segments were called functional above 56.7% productive rearrangements and were called segregating when the between-donor standard deviation exceeded 5%. A statistical classification framework was built for diagnosing cytomegalovirus status from the catalog of TCR beta chain sequences. V and J gene assignment, in a later analysis, came from comparing TCR nucleotide sequences with IMGT/GENE-DB human TR gene sequences. Using the TCRdist pipeline, a later analysis assigned CDR3 sequences along with most-parsimonious VDJ recombination scenarios. In a later analysis, each TCR beta chain was defined by its CDR3 amino acid sequence together with its V-gene family, and reads without a unique V-gene family were excluded. A later analysis removed 450 to 600 highly shared, low-generation-probability nucleotide sequences to deal with suspected cross-contamination and a sequencing artifact. In a later analysis, a clonal expansion index was calculated for each public chain from normalized within-repertoire ranks of inferred template counts. In a later analysis, generation probabilities were computed with a VDJ recombination model fitted to out-of-frame rearrangements, and the resulting probabilities were checked against IGoR. A later analysis scored TCR-TCR, TCR-HLA and TCR-CMV co-occurrence with hypergeometric tests, applying a repertoire-size bias correction to TCR pairs. False discovery rates were estimated in a later analysis by permuting HLA or CMV assignments 20 times. In a later analysis, co-occurring TCRs were grouped with DBSCAN, and TCRdist sequence similarity was added when clustering was performed within HLA-allele-positive subsets. For co-occurrence clustering, repertoires with fewer than 30,000 or more than 120,000 public chains were excluded, along with roughly 5 repertoires with anomalous nucleotide sharing. The immuneACCESS repertoire file appears here via TCRdb, limited to in-frame rearrangements. These files lack a portion of the clones; in checked studies, under half of the deficit traces to unresolved V genes, and the cause of the others is not known. V and J calls and clone size come straight from that table; D and trimming were deduced from the DNA. For this sample, the table gives approximately 50,000 clones. The ten top clones hold about 2.3% of the sample.

Points the paper makes about the study in general: CMV serostatus was the only immune exposure information available for the cohort. Because some donors lacked HLA typing at each locus, the association tests relied only on the typed subset. This cohort had only TCR beta chains sequenced, and the lack of alpha or paired-chain data limited which features could be detected. The presence/absence analyses assumed that sequencing depth was roughly uniform across donors, and that assumption may not be true. Compared with equally common non-associated chains, HLA-associated TCR beta chains in a later analysis were more clonally expanded and had lower generation probabilities. At a false discovery rate of 0.05, a later analysis linked some 17,000 TCR beta sequences to specific HLA alleles. Most TCR sequences were observed very rarely across donors, whereas some public TCRs were present in many individuals. In an earlier analysis of 500 to 650 of the donors, most TCR beta V segments appeared in productive rearrangements about 90% or about 30% of the time, broadly matching IMGT annotations. In the study, 150 to 200 TCR beta chains were listed as associated with cytomegalovirus. Compared with the roughly 700-donor mean, donors in an Asian-associated ancestry cluster had fewer N-insertions in productive TCRs, according to a later genetic analysis. Cytomegalovirus status was reported to be diagnosed by the classifier with high specificity and sensitivity in both the original and validation cohorts. Correlated functional status among segregating V segments might reflect linkage disequilibrium, but an unknown experimental factor could not be ruled out. Assigning TCR associations to individual alleles was difficult when HLA alleles, especially DR and DQ, strongly co-occurred. A few of the identified cytomegalovirus-associated TCR beta chains were confirmed in vitro to be specific for cytomegalovirus antigens. A further reported finding was that TCR beta sequences accurately predicted the HLA-A and HLA-B alleles for most subjects in the first cohort. The 87-base-pair reads could not distinguish some IMGT-functional V segments, including TRBV6-2 and TRBV6-3, so those segments were excluded. A cluster of highly shared sequence variants was judged likely to represent a technical artifact of the sequencing pipeline. According to a later analysis, parvovirus B19, influenza, CMV and Epstein-Barr virus appeared linked to several top co-occurrence clusters. It was suggested by the authors that the approach could potentially be generalized to other disease states and immunological phenotypes. An association between a missense DCLRE1C variant and V-gene and J-gene trimming of TCR beta chains was found in a later genetic analysis and replicated in an independent cohort. Over 15 rarely observed V segments, including chromosome 9 orphons, were excluded from the earlier analysis of several hundred of the donors because counts were too low. In a later analysis, TCR association rates were found to vary across HLA loci, with the most associated TCRs seen for DRB1 alleles and the fewest for HLA-C alleles. A later analysis found that most CMV-associated TCR beta chains appeared HLA-restricted, with HLA associations seemingly driven largely by CMV exposure.

The rearrangement combines TRBV11-1 with TRBJ2-7; a confident D gene designation cannot be given. Sequenced material: PBMCs. The clonotype was recovered from a female donor in good health and CMV-seronegative. In nucleotide form, the sequence is TGTGCCAGCAGCCACCCGACCCCTAGCTCCTACGAGCAGTACTTC. It translates as CASSHPTPSSYEQYF. The CDR3 plus the reference TRBV11-1 and TRBJ2-7 genes for the other parts give the full variable domain: EAEVAQSPRYKITEKSQAVAFWCDPISGHATLYWYRQILGQGPELLVQFQDESVVDDSQLPKDRFSAERLKGVDSTLKIQPAELGDSAMYLCASSHPTPSSYEQYFGPGTRLTVT.